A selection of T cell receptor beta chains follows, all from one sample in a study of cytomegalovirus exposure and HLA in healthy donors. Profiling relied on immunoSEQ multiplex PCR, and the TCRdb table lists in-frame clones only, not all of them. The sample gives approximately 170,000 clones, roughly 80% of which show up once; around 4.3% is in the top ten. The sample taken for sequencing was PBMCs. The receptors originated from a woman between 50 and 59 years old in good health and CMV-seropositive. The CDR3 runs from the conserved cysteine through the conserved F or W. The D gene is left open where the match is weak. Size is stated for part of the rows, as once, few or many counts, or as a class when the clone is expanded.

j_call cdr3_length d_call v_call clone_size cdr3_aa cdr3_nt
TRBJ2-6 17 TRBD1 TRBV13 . CASSLGQGDSGANVLTF TGTGCCAGCAGCCTCGGACAGGGTGACTCTGGGGCCAACGTCCTGACTTTC
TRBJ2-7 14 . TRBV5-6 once CASSLPGESHEQYF TGTGCCAGCAGCTTGCCGGGAGAATCCCACGAGCAGTACTTC
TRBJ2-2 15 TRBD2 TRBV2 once CASSEGGQASGELFF TGTGCCAGCAGTGAGGGAGGGCAGGCTTCGGGGGAGCTGTTTTTT
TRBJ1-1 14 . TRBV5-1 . CASRDSSMNTEAFF TGCGCCAGCAGGGACAGCTCGATGAACACTGAAGCTTTCTTT
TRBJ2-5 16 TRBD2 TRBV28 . CASSSQAGGPGETQYF TGTGCCAGCAGTTCACAAGCGGGAGGGCCGGGAGAGACCCAGTACTTC
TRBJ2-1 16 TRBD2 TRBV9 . CASSAGTSGRLDEQFF TGTGCCAGCAGCGCCGGGACTAGCGGGAGGTTGGATGAGCAGTTCTTC
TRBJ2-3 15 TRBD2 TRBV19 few CASTSTSGSTDTQYF TGTGCCAGTACTTCGACTAGCGGATCCACAGATACGCAGTATTTT
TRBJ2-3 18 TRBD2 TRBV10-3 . CAISEDLLAGGLTDTQYF TGTGCCATCAGTGAGGACCTACTAGCGGGGGGACTCACAGATACGCAGTATTTT
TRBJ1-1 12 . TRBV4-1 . CASSQPVSQAFF TGCGCCAGCAGCCAGCCGGTCTCCCAAGCTTTCTTT
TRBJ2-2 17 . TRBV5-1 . CASSSILQGFGTGELFF TGCGCCAGCAGCTCCATTCTACAGGGTTTCGGCACCGGGGAGCTGTTTTTT
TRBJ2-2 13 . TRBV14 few CASSQVGTGELFF TGTGCCAGCAGCCAAGTCGGTACCGGGGAGCTGTTTTTT